This TCR beta chain appears in the sequencing data of a study of T cells in narcolepsy. Across the study: Healthy controls were enrolled alongside patients with narcolepsy type 1 or type 2. Whole-study results and caveats: Reportedly, autoreactive clonotypes were serially detected in patients' blood but not controls'. Same-patient CSF and blood CD4+ T cell clonotypes included HCRT-specific and TRIB2-specific autoreactive ones. Some memory CD4+ repertoires had no autoreactive clone sequences.

The CDR3 runs to 12 residues. Trimming removed 5 bases from V and 3 bases from J, with 7 bases in between. The germline V gene encodes CDR1 SEHNR and CDR2 FQNEAQ (reference sequence). Regarding this clone: The antigen remains unidentified.

Profiling relied on immunoSEQ multiplex PCR, and the TCRdb table lists in-frame clones only, not all of them. The sample holds some 30,000 clones; 83% are singletons and the top ten take over 0.6%. The rearrangement joins TRBV7-9 to TRBJ2-5, with D possibly TRBD1 on 5 matching bases. Sequencing was done on a sample of memory (CD45RA-) CD4+ T cells from blood. This receptor was taken from a human donor in good health. CDR3 amino acids: CASSLTEETQYF. In DNA, the CDR3 is TGTGCCAGCAGCCTGACAGAAGAGACCCAGTACTTC.